These 21 T cell receptor beta chains share one sample of origin, sequenced in a study of glioma-infiltrating T cells after dendritic cell vaccination. Some clones are missing from TCRdb's copy, which holds only in-frame ones; the method was immunoSEQ multiplex PCR. The table lists some 30,000 clones, 90% of them singletons. The specimen comprised blood, sampled before dendritic cell vaccination. The receptors were gathered from a human donor with glioblastoma.

V usage is TRBV9 and J usage is TRBJ2-7; D remains ambiguous. V shed 0 bases and J shed 0 bases, with 7 bases lying between them. CDR3 size: 14 residues. Germline values: CDR1 SGDLS, CDR2 YYNGEE. The CDR3 reads CASSVAPDSYEQYF. The CDR3 DNA reads TGTGCCAGCAGCGTAGCCCCAGACTCCTACGAGCAGTACTTC. The whole variable domain, filled in from reference TRBV9 and TRBJ2-7, reads DSGVTQTPKHLITATGQRVTLRCSPRSGDLSVYWYQQSLDQGLQFLIQYYNGEERAKGNILERFSAQQFPDLHSELNLSSLELGDSALYFCASSVAPDSYEQYFGPGTRLTVT.

V and J are TRBV2 and TRBJ2-3, with 7 bases fitting TRBD1. The CDR3 loop spans 12 amino acids. The junction had 5 bases not matched to a gene; V was cut back by 5 bases and J by 9 bases. CDR1 and CDR2 (germline): SNHLY, FYNNEI. CDR3 nucleotides: TGTGCCAGCAGTCAAACGGACAGGACGCAGTATTTT. It specifies CASSQTDRTQYF.

The chain uses TRBV4-1 and TRBJ2-5; D unclear. The CDR3 loop spans 17 amino acids. V was trimmed by 1 base and J by 6 bases, leaving 21 bases between them. CDR1 is MGHRA, CDR2 YSYEKL, per germline. CDR3 region: CASSQVLLRPSRQTQYF. CDR3 in DNA: TGCGCCAGCAGCCAAGTACTGTTACGGCCCTCCAGGCAGACCCAGTACTTC.

The sample holds one count of this clone. The V call is TRBV19, the J call TRBJ2-3, with D possibly matching TRBD1 (6 bases). CDR1 and CDR2 (germline): LNHDA, SQIVND (reference sequence). This CDR3 has 13 residues. Trimming took 8 bases from V and 4 from J, leaving 13 bases between them. The CDR3 nucleotides are TGTGCCAGTGGGGACAATCTCGCAGATACGCAGTATTTT. It yields the protein CASGDNLADTQYF.

The chain links TRBV7-2 to TRBJ2-3, with D perhaps matching TRBD2 (5 bases). V shed 6 bases and J shed 6 bases, with 13 bases lying between them. This CDR3 comprises 13 residues. Germline V lookup: CDR1 SGHTA, CDR2 FQGNSA. CDR3 sequence (DNA): TGTGCCAGCAGGTCGTGGGAGTCCGATACGCAGTATTTT. Translation gives CASRSWESDTQYF.

The gene calls are TRBV5-1 and TRBJ2-6; no reliable D call. V lost 2 bases and J 2 bases, leaving 5 bases between the germline ends. Germline V lookup: CDR1 SGHRS, CDR2 YFSETQ. The CDR3 is made up of 14 amino acids. This chain's CDR3 is CASSLLPGANVLTF. The CDR3 region has the DNA TGCGCCAGCAGCTTACTCCCTGGGGCCAACGTCCTGACTTTC.

The chain has TRBV6-1 and TRBJ1-2; 10 positions match TRBD1. The CDR3 sequence is 14 residues long. J lost 3 bases, V lost 6 bases, and 4 bases had no gene match. The germline gives CDR1 MNHNS, CDR2 SASEGT. The CDR3 sequence is CASRRGQGDYGYTF. DNA of the CDR3: TGTGCCAGCAGGCGAGGACAGGGGGACTATGGCTACACCTTC.

The rearrangement links TRBV11-2 to TRBJ2-5; D perhaps matches TRBD2 (7 bases). CDR1 and CDR2 from the germline V gene are SGHAT and FQNNGV. Trimming removed 6 bases at V and 5 bases at J, with 19 bases between. The CDR3 runs to 15 residues. The CDR3 spells CASRSVRGGRETQYF. In nucleotides, the CDR3 is TGTGCCAGCAGGTCCGTTAGGGGGGGTCGGGAGACCCAGTACTTC.

The gene calls are TRBV11-2 and TRBJ2-7; D perhaps matches TRBD2 (7 bases). Germline CDR1 is SGHAT and CDR2 is FQNNGV. This CDR3 contains 17 residues. The V gene lost 5 bases and the J gene lost 3 bases, with 23 bases spanning the gap. The CDR3: CASSPFLGGGPFYEQYF. The CDR3 DNA reads TGTGCCAGCAGCCCGTTCCTGGGGGGGGGCCCATTCTACGAGCAGTACTTC.

The chain is built from TRBV27 and TRBJ2-2; 10 positions agree with TRBD1. The germline V gene has CDR1 MNHEY and CDR2 SMNVEV (reference sequence). There are 20 residues in the CDR3. V lost 8 bases, J lost 4 bases, and 22 bases stayed unmatched. In DNA, the CDR3 is TGTGCCAGCCAAAAGCTCCGGGACAGGGGATACCCGACAACCACCGGGGAGCTGTTTTTT. Protein product: CASQKLRDRGYPTTTGELFF.

V and J are TRBV14 and TRBJ2-3; 8 nucleotides agree with TRBD2. With 1 base clipped from V and 2 bases from J, the junction kept 5 bases outside the gene matches. CDR3 length: 16 amino acids. Germline assignment: CDR1 SGHDN and CDR2 FVKESK. In DNA form, the CDR3 reads TGTGCCAGCAGCCAAGTCCAGACTAGCGCCACAGATACGCAGTATTTT. It yields the protein CASSQVQTSATDTQYF.

DNA for the CDR3: TGTGCCAGCAGTACGGGGGTTTACGAGCAGTACTTC. Its protein is CASSTGVYEQYF. The chain joins TRBV6-5 to TRBJ2-7, with D maybe TRBD2 (6 bases). Germline CDR1 reads MNHEY; CDR2 reads SVGAGI. The CDR3 spans 12 residues. V dropped 5 bases and J dropped 4 bases, with 9 bases sitting between them.

Regarding this clone: An end of the junction does not agree with germline; a read error may underlie this. The chain links TRBV7-7 to TRBJ2-2; D might be TRBD2 (5 bases). Germline V gives CDR1 SSHAT, CDR2 FNYEAQ (reference sequence). There are 14 residues in the CDR3. As DNA, the CDR3 is TGTGCTAGCAGCTCTGTGCAGGCGGGCGGGGAGCTGTTTTTT. Amino acid sequence: CASSSVQAGGELFF.

The chain uses TRBV5-1 and TRBJ2-7; D is perhaps TRBD1 (6 bases). The CDR3 loop spans 15 amino acids. Germline CDR1 and CDR2: SGHRS and YFSETQ. Trimming pared 7 bases from V and 4 bases from J, leaving 21 bases between. The CDR3 DNA sequence: TGCGCCAGCTCCCGAACAGGTGGGGGCAAATACGAGCAGTACTTC. Protein sequence: CASSRTGGGKYEQYF.

The chain carries TRBV10-3 and TRBJ1-6; D is undetermined. This CDR3 is 15 amino acids long. Trimming removed 2 bases from V and 0 bases from J, with 5 bases in between. Germline values: CDR1 ENHRY, CDR2 SYGVKD. CDR3 bases: TGTGCCATCAGTGAGGGAGGCTCCTATAATTCACCCCTCCACTTT. Translated, it gives CAISEGGSYNSPLHF.

V gene TRBV2 combines with J gene TRBJ1-5; no definite D call. The CDR3 length is 12 residues. V was pared by 2 bases and J by 6 bases, with 5 bases between. Germline V lookup: CDR1 SNHLY, CDR2 FYNNEI. The CDR3 DNA follows: TGTGCCAGCAGTGAATGGGCTCAGCCCCAGCATTTT. Translation gives CASSEWAQPQHF.

This clone was detected once. V usage is TRBV29-1 and J usage is TRBJ1-2; D is undetermined. The germline CDR1 and CDR2 sequences are SQVTM and ANQGSEA. This CDR3 is built from 14 residues. Trimming removed 4 bases from V and 5 bases from J, with 17 bases in between. CDR3 sequence reads: CSVGMTLAAYGYTF. The CDR3 region has the DNA TGCAGCGTTGGAATGACACTGGCTGCTTATGGCTACACCTTC.

This clone was found once. The V gene is TRBV18, the J gene TRBJ2-5; 8 nucleotides align to TRBD2. The J segment lost 2 bases and the V segment lost 3 bases, leaving 5 bases of the junction unmatched. CDR1 is KGHSH, CDR2 LQKENI, per germline. This CDR3 has 15 amino acids. This CDR3 is CASSPWSSGQETQYF. The DNA of the CDR3 is TGTGCCAGCTCACCCTGGTCTAGCGGGCAAGAGACCCAGTACTTC. The variable domain in full, with the rest retrieved from reference TRBV18 and TRBJ2-5, is NAGVMQNPRHLVRRRGQEARLRCSPMKGHSHVYWYRQLPEEGLKFMVYLQKENIIDESGMPKERFSAEFPKEGPSILRIQQVVRGDSAAYFCASSPWSSGQETQYFGPGTRLLVL.

This sequence joins TRBV7-8 and TRBJ2-1; the D is unclear. From germline, CDR1 is SGHVS and CDR2 FQNEAQ. The CDR3 has 12 amino acids. Deletions cut 2 bases from V and 8 bases from J, with 7 bases between. In DNA, the CDR3 is TGTGCCAGCAGCTTATTCACGGATGAGCAGTTCTTC. It encodes CASSLFTDEQFF.

The chain couples TRBV18 to TRBJ1-5, with D possibly being TRBD1 (5 bases). V dropped 3 bases and J dropped 9 bases, with 18 bases sitting between them. The germline CDR1 and CDR2 sequences are KGHSH and LQKENI. CDR3 length: 15 amino acids. DNA of the CDR3: TGTGCCAGCTCACCTACTGGACGGGACTTGGGGCCCCAGCATTTT. Translation: CASSPTGRDLGPQHF.

V usage is TRBV7-2 and J usage is TRBJ2-5, with 12 bases matching TRBD2. Germline CDR1 SGHTA, CDR2 FQGNSA. J gave up 1 base and V 5 bases, and 5 bases lay outside the gene matches. CDR3 length equals 16 residues. CDR3 coding DNA: TGTGCCAGCAGCCCCTCTAGCGGGGGGGCCCAAGAGACCCAGTACTTC. Its protein is CASSPSSGGAQETQYF.